This record looks at one TCR beta chain sequence and its context. Across 18 months, stable Graves' hyperthyroidism was marked by no progression to ophthalmopathy. This record comes from a study of T cells in Graves' hyperthyroidism and ophthalmopathy. Study-level information: Pretreatment peripheral blood was obtained at initial diagnosis.

The CDR3 runs 13 residues. The germline gives CDR1 DFQATT, CDR2 SNEGSKA (reference sequence). Germline trimming cut 6 bases from V and 8 bases from J; bases unmatched to any gene: 4. Using RNA transcripts as the source, TCR beta CDR3 regions were amplified. RT-PCR in the first round (using the HTBI primer set) targeted the TCR CDR3. In TCRdb, the multiplex PCR reads were re-called with MiXCR into one record per CDR3 protein. The sample shows hundreds of thousands of distinct CDR3 sequences, approximately 14% of them seen only once. Sequencing used blood. This sequence was found in a woman aged 18-29 years with Graves' hyperthyroidism. This chain connects TRBV20-1 to TRBJ1-6; TRBD1 aligns across 10 bases. CDR3 DNA sequence: TGCAGTGCGGACAGGGGGAGTGATTCACCCCTCCACTTT. Residues: CSADRGSDSPLHF.